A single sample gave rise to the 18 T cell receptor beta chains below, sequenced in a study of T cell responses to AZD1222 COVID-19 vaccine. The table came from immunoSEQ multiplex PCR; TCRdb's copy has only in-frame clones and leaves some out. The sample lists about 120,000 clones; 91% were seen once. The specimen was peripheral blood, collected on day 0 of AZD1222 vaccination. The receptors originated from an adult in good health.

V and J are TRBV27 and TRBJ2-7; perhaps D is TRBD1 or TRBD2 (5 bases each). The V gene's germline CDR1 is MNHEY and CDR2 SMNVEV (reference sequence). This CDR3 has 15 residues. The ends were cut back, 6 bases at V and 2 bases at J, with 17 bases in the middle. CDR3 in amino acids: CASSMAGTLPYEQYF. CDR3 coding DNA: TGTGCCAGCAGCATGGCCGGGACCTTGCCCTACGAGCAGTACTTC.

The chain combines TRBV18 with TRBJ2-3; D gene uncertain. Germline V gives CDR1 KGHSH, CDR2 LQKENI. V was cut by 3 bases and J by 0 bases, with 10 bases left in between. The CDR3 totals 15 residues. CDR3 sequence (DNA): TGTGCCAGCTCACCTTTTTTTACAAGCACAGATACGCAGTATTTT. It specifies CASSPFFTSTDTQYF.

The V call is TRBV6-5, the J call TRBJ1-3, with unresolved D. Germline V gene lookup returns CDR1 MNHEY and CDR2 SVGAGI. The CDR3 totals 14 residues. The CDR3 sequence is CASGVRNSGNTIYF. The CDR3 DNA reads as TGTGCTAGCGGGGTCCGGAATTCTGGAAACACCATATATTTT.

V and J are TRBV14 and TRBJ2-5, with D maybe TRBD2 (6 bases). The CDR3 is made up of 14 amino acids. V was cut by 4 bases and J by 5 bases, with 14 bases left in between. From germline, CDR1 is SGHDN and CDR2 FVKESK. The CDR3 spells CASSPFRAGETQYF. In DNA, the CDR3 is TGTGCCAGCAGCCCTTTTCGGGCGGGGGAGACCCAGTACTTC.

The DNA of the CDR3 is TGTGCCAGCAGCAGGCAGAGGGCAGGTTATGGCTACACCTTC. The encoded protein is CASSRQRAGYGYTF. This chain links TRBV11-2 with TRBJ1-2; D call uncertain. The V gene lost 5 bases and the J gene lost 5 bases, with 15 bases spanning the gap. This CDR3 is built from 14 residues. In germline, CDR1 is SGHAT, CDR2 FQNNGV. Based on the CDR3 plus reference TRBV11-2 and TRBJ1-2, the full variable domain is EAGVAQSPRYKIIEKRQSVAFWCNPISGHATLYWYQQILGQGPKLLIQFQNNGVVDDSQLPKDRFSAERLKGVDSTLKIQPAKLEDSAVYLCASSRQRAGYGYTFGSGTRLTVV.

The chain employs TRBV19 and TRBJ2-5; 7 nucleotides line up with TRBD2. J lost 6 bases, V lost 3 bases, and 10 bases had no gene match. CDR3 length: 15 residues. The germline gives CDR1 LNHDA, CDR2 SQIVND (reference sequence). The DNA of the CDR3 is TGTGCCAGTAGTATGCTTCGGGGGGAGGGGAAGACCCAGTACTTC. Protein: CASSMLRGEGKTQYF.

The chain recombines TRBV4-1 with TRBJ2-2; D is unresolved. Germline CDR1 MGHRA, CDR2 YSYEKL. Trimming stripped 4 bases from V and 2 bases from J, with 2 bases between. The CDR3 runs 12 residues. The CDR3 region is CASSPNTGELFF. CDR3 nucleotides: TGCGCCAGCAGCCCCAACACCGGGGAGCTGTTTTTT.

CDR3 loop: CSVGIGGAGTKNIQYF. The DNA for the CDR3 is TGCAGCGTTGGAATCGGTGGGGCAGGGACCAAAAACATTCAGTACTTC. The V call is TRBV29-1, the J call TRBJ2-4, with D perhaps matching TRBD1 (5 bases). The V end lost 4 bases, the J end lost 2 bases, and 18 bases lay between the germline ends. The germline V gene encodes CDR1 SQVTM and CDR2 ANQGSEA. The CDR3 is 16 residues long.

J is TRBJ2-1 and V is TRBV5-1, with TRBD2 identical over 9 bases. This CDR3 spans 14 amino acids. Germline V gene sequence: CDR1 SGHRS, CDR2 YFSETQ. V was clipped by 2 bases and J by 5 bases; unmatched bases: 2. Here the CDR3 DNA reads TGCGCCAGCAGCTTAGCGGGGGGCAACAATGAGCAGTTCTTC. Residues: CASSLAGGNNEQFF.

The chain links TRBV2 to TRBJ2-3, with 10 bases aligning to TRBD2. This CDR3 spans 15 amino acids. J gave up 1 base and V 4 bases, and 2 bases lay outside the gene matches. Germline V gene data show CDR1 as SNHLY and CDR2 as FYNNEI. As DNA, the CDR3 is TGTGCCAGCAGTGGGGGGACTAGCGGCACAGATACGCAGTATTTT. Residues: CASSGGTSGTDTQYF.

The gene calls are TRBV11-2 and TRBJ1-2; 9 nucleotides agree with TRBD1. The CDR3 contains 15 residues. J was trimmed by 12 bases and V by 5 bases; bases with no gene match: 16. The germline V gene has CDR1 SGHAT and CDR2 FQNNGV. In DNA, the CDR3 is TGTGCCAGCAGCCAGGCCGGGACAGGGTCGAAATCAAACACCTTC. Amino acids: CASSQAGTGSKSNTF.

CDR3 loop: CSAADGSYGYTF. The CDR3 DNA reads as TGCAGCGCCGCAGATGGGAGCTATGGCTACACCTTC. This chain uses TRBV29-1 with TRBJ1-2; D ambiguous. The V end was cut by 7 bases, the J end by 4 bases, with 13 bases between. CDR1 and CDR2 from the germline V gene are SQVTM and ANQGSEA. The CDR3 has 12 residues.

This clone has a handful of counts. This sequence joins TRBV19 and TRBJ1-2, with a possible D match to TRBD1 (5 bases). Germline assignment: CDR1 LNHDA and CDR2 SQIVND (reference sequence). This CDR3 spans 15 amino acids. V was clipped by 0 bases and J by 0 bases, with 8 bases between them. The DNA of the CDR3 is TGTGCCAGTAGTATAGACTGGGGGGCTAACTATGGCTACACCTTC. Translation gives CASSIDWGANYGYTF.

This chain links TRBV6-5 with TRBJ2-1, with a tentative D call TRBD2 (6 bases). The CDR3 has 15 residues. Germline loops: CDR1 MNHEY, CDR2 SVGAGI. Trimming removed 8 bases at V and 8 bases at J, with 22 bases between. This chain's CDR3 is CASRTGLLFRDEQFF. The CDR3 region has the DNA TGTGCCAGCCGTACGGGACTCCTGTTTAGGGATGAGCAGTTCTTC.

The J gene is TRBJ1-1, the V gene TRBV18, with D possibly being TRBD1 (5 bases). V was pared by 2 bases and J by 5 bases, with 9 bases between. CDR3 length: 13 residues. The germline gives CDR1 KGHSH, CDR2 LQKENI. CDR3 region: CASSPGGTTEAFF. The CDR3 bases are TGTGCCAGCTCACCAGGGGGTACGACTGAAGCTTTCTTT.

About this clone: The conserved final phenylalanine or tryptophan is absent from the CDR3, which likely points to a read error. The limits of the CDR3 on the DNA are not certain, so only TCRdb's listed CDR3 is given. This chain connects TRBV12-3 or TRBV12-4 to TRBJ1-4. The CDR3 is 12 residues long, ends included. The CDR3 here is CASSIRHQPLWV.

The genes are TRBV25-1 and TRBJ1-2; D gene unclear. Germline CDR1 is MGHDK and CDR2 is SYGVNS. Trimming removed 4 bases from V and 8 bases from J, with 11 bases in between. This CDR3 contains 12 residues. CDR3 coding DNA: TGTGCCAGCAGTGCATTGGGCTGGGGCTACACCTTC. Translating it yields CASSALGWGYTF.

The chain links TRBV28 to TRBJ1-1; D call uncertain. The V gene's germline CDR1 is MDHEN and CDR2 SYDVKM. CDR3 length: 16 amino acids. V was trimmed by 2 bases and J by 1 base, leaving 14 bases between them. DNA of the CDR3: TGTGCCAGCAGTTTAAGTAGACGGTATAGGAACACTGAAGCTTTCTTT. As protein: CASSLSRRYRNTEAFF.